The next 7 T cell receptor beta chains were all read from a single sample in a study of cytomegalovirus exposure and HLA in healthy donors. Amplification used 60 Vbeta primers and 13 Jbeta primers. Here immunoSEQ multiplex PCR was the method, and the copy in TCRdb shows in-frame clones only, minus some. The data contain around 140,000 clones, almost 80% of them singletons. Specimen: PBMCs. Receptors originate from a female donor in good health and CMV-seronegative.

J is TRBJ2-1 and V is TRBV5-1, with 13 positions matching TRBD2. The CDR3 extends over 16 amino acids. The J segment lost 8 bases and the V segment lost 0 bases, leaving 5 bases of the junction unmatched. Germline CDR1 is SGHRS and CDR2 is YFSETQ. The CDR3 DNA is TGCGCCAGCAGCTTGGAACTAGCGGGAGGGCCGTATGAGCAGTTCTTC. It codes for CASSLELAGGPYEQFF.

V usage is TRBV4-1 and J usage is TRBJ1-4, with D possibly matching TRBD1 (5 bases). The CDR3 covers 15 residues. V was cut by 0 bases and J by 5 bases, with 10 bases left in between. CDR1 and CDR2 from the germline V gene are MGHRA and YSYEKL. This CDR3 reads CASSQDQGWNEKLFF. The CDR3 nucleotides read TGCGCCAGCAGCCAAGATCAGGGTTGGAATGAAAAACTGTTTTTT.

This chain uses TRBV7-2 with TRBJ1-2, with TRBD1 as a possible D gene (6 bases). Trimming left V 5 bases short and J 4 bases short, with 20 bases between. The germline gives CDR1 SGHTA, CDR2 FQGNSA. This CDR3 has 16 residues. CDR3 residues: CASSLDYRVPLYGYTF. The DNA for the CDR3 is TGTGCCAGCAGCCTAGATTACAGGGTCCCACTCTATGGCTACACCTTC. The full variable domain, with the rest looked up from reference TRBV7-2 and TRBJ1-2, is GAGVSQSPSNKVTEKGKDVELRCDPISGHTALYWYRQSLGQGLEFLIYFQGNSAPDKSGLPSDRFSAERTGGSVSTLTIQRTQQEDSAVYLCASSLDYRVPLYGYTFGSGTRLTVV.

V is TRBV7-2 and J is TRBJ2-2; 7 nucleotides line up with TRBD2. Trimming removed 6 bases from V and 1 base from J; junction bases left unmatched: 8. CDR3 length: 16 amino acids. Germline V gene lookup returns CDR1 SGHTA and CDR2 FQGNSA. The CDR3 region is CASSRGRGGNTGELFF. The CDR3 bases are TGTGCCAGCAGTCGAGGGAGGGGCGGGAACACCGGGGAGCTGTTTTTT.

This clone has just a few counts. The chain carries TRBV29-1 and TRBJ2-5, with TRBD1 identical over 7 bases. Germline V gene data show CDR1 as SQVTM and CDR2 as ANQGSEA. CDR3 length equals 14 residues. V gave up 6 bases and J gave up 3 bases; unmatched junction bases: 10. The CDR3 here is CSVTRPGQKETQYF. The CDR3, as DNA: TGCAGCGTCACTCGCCCGGGACAGAAAGAGACCCAGTACTTC.

Remarks on this clone: One junction end disagrees with the germline gene, perhaps due to a read error. The CDR3 sequence: CASSELAGRSAGNAIYF. The CDR3 coding sequence is TGTGCCAGCAGTGAACTAGCAGGTCGGAGCGCTGGAAACGCCATATATTTT. The chain employs TRBV6-1 and TRBJ1-3; D gene uncertain. The CDR3 spans 17 residues. Germline CDR1 MNHNS, CDR2 SASEGT.

The J gene is TRBJ2-2, the V gene TRBV7-2, with a tentative D call TRBD2 (6 bases). The CDR3 contains 17 residues. In germline, CDR1 is SGHTA, CDR2 FQGNSA. V lost 7 bases to trimming and J lost 6 bases, with 24 bases between them. CDR3 sequence (DNA): TGTGCCAGCACCGTCCGAGGAGGGTCCCTCCGGGCCGGGGAGCTGTTTTTT. Its translation: CASTVRGGSLRAGELFF.